The clone carrying this TCR beta chain turned up a few times. What it binds is unknown. One end of the junction varies from germline; a read error may be responsible. Stated time point: persistent/refractory GD, antithyroid drugs over 5 years with positive TRAb. After RNA was extracted from PBMCs, the TCR library was made from it. Building the TCR beta libraries relied on iRepertoire HTBI primers, and CDR3 regions underwent Arm-PCR. Per the authors' pipeline: Identification of gene segments yielded some 60 TRBV and 14 to 15 TRBJ across samples. In TCRdb, the multiplex PCR reads were re-called with MiXCR into one record per CDR3 protein. These V and J calls derive from TCRdb rather than the authors' analysis. The sample lists approximately 470,000 distinct CDR3 sequences, less than 25% occurring once. The data derive from a study of regulatory T cells in long-lasting Graves disease. Study in general: The criterion for persistent Graves' disease was over 5 years of antithyroid drugs with positive TSH receptor antibodies. Whole-study results and caveats: Among persistent patients, a larger number of public clonotypes were shared (approximately 2,900) than among newly diagnosed patients (under 1,000).

Sequenced material: peripheral blood mononuclear cells (PBMCs), taken when the disease was refractory, from a patient treated with antithyroid drugs. This TCR derives from a female donor with Graves disease.

The CDR3 DNA sequence: TGTGCCAGCAGTTTCGGCAGGGGCAAGGAGACCCAGCACTTC. Translation gives CASSFGRGKETQHF. V usage is TRBV12-3 or TRBV12-4 and J usage is TRBJ2-5, with D maybe TRBD1 (6 bases). The CDR3 runs 14 residues.